The clone carrying this T cell receptor (beta chain) was observed a handful of times. These data belong to a study of T cells in Graves' hyperthyroidism and ophthalmopathy. The investigators amplified TCR beta CDR3 regions from RNA transcripts. HTBI primers drove first-round RT-PCR of the TCR CDR3. A single record per CDR3 protein comes from TCRdb applying MiXCR to the multiplex PCR reads. The data show roughly 380,000 distinct CDR3 sequences, roughly 13% seen once. This CDR3 region has 17 residues. Trimming removed 0 bases from V and 0 bases from J, with 11 bases in between. Germline CDR1 and CDR2: ENHRY and SYGVKD.

The TCR sequence derives from a woman between 18 and 30 years old with Graves' hyperthyroidism. The V gene is TRBV10-3, the J gene TRBJ2-2; D possibly matches TRBD1 or TRBD2 (5 bases each). Material: blood. In nucleotides, the CDR3 is TGTGCCATCAGTGAGTCTTGGGAGACAGCGAACACCGGGGAGCTGTTTTTT. Translated, it gives CAISESWETANTGELFF.